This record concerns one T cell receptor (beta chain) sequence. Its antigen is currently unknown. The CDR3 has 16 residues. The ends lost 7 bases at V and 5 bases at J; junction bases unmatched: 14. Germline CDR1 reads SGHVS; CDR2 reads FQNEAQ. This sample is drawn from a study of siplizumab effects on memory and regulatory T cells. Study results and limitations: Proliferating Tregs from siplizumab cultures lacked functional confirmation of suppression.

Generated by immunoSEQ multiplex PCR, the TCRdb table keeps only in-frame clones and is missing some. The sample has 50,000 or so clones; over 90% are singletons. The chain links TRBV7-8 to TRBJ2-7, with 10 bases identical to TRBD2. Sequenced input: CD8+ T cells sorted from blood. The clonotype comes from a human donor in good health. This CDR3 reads CASTPLPSGSFDEQYF. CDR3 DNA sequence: TGTGCCAGCACCCCCCTACCTAGCGGGAGTTTCGACGAGCAGTACTTC.